This T cell receptor beta chain was sequenced during a study of T cell responses to AZD1222 COVID-19 vaccine. Points from the study as a whole: Seropositive at baseline were only six or seven AZD1222 recipients. Spike as a whole was targeted by vaccine-associated CD4 TCRs, dominant at 160-218 and 743-854. Donors skewed white British and female; clonal diversity was possibly underestimated. Repertoires were sampled only after the peak T cell response.

Sequenced by immunoSEQ multiplex PCR; TCRdb stores in-frame clones only, minus some. The sample comprises about 84,000 clones, approximately 83% of which are singletons, and under 11% rests with the top ten. As for this clone: Its antigen remains unidentified.

This TCR derives from an adult who received the AZD1222 COVID-19 vaccine. Sequenced material: peripheral blood, taken 28 days after the second AZD1222 dose.

CDR3 DNA sequence: TGTGCCAGCAGCTTTACGACCAACCAGTTTAGGGGCTACACCTTC. Its translation is CASSFTTNQFRGYTF. The V and J genes are TRBV5-6 and TRBJ1-2; D is uncertain. CDR1 SGHDT and CDR2 YYEEEE come from the germline V gene. The CDR3 totals 15 residues. V shed 2 bases and J shed 8 bases, with 19 bases lying between them.